This TCR beta chain was obtained from a study of cytomegalovirus exposure and HLA in healthy donors. Background on the study: Ancestry clustering placed 70% to 90% of several hundred genotyped donors in the Caucasian-associated cluster. General study findings and limits: Highest at DRB1 and lowest at HLA-C, TCR association rates differed among HLA loci in a later analysis. Exclusion as indistinguishable affected some V segments, including TRBV6-2 and TRBV6-3. Specificity of three CMV-associated chains for CMV antigens was verified in vitro.

About this clone: The antigen remains undetermined.

The germline V gene has CDR1 SGHRS and CDR2 YFSETQ. This CDR3 has 15 amino acids. V lost 4 bases to trimming and J lost 1 base; unmatched junction nucleotides: 5. PCR employed 60 Vbeta and 13 Jbeta primers. TCRdb's table, derived via immunoSEQ multiplex PCR, lists solely in-frame clones and lacks some. The sample yields 120,000 to 150,000 clones, around 80% seen once. This chain joins TRBV5-1 and TRBJ2-4, with 7 positions matching TRBD2. Sequenced material: PBMCs. The sequence was collected from a man aged 25 to 40 in good health and CMV-seronegative. Written as DNA, the CDR3 is TGCGCCAGCAGCCCGGGAGGAGGGGCCAAAAACATTCAGTACTTC. Its translation is CASSPGGGAKNIQYF.